This T cell receptor beta chain appears in the sequencing data of a study of blood T cell repertoires in COVID-19. The wider study: Sites across the United States, Italy and Spain contributed samples from acute and convalescent COVID-19.

J lost 7 bases, V lost 2 bases, and 4 bases had no gene match. The CDR3 sequence is 13 residues long. Germline V gene lookup returns CDR1 MNHEY and CDR2 SMNVEV (reference sequence). This clone showed up just a few times. In the original processing: Nucleated cell number was recorded as an estimate derived from reference gene primer amplification. Repertoires were generated with immunoSEQ multiplex PCR, while TCRdb's copy carries only in-frame clones and drops some. The V and J calls and clone size are taken from that table; D and trimming were inferred from the DNA. Here the sample spans more than 35,000 clones, roughly 75% being singletons.

The sample taken for sequencing was peripheral blood. The receptor was isolated from a man aged 70-80 years with acute or convalescent COVID-19. The rearrangement links TRBV27 to TRBJ1-2, with 7 bases that match TRBD1. This chain's CDR3 is CASSLGNRGGYTF. The CDR3 DNA sequence: TGTGCCAGCAGTTTAGGGAACAGGGGTGGCTACACCTTC.